This T cell receptor beta chain originates from a study of blood T cell repertoires in COVID-19. Study-level background: Samples representing acute and convalescent COVID-19 were sourced from the United States, Italy and Spain.

The study recruited people aged roughly 18 to 95 years across around 24 US areas. Recovered status applied to Cohort 3 donors who had two consecutive negative PCRs. It also applied to those with clearance or with symptom resolution. As originally analysed: Counts of nucleated cells, estimated from reference gene primer amplification, were obtained. Profiling relied on immunoSEQ multiplex PCR, and the TCRdb table lists in-frame clones only, not all of them. V and J calls and clone size are as listed in that table; D and trimming were resolved from the DNA. The sample gives 250,000 to 350,000 clones, 87% of which show up once; 6% is in the top ten. This CDR3 is 13 amino acids long. J was trimmed by 4 bases and V by 6 bases; bases with no gene match: 8. The germline CDR1 and CDR2 sequences are GTSNPN and SVGIG (reference sequence).

The J gene is TRBJ1-2, the V gene TRBV30, with 7 bases fitting TRBD1. Sequenced material: PBMCs or T cells enriched from blood (not recorded which). The TCR sequence derives from a woman aged 40 to 49 who had recovered from COVID-19. The CDR3, as DNA: TGTGCCTGTCGGTGGGACAGCTTCTATGGCTACACCTTC. Its translation is CACRWDSFYGYTF.